Each of the 27 T cell receptor beta chains below was sequenced from the same sample in a study of graft-versus-host responses after intestinal transplantation. The data were produced by immunoSEQ multiplex PCR, yet TCRdb's version contains in-frame clones alone and is incomplete. The table has 93,000 or so clones, roughly 93% seen once. These receptors have no identified antigens. The sample here was unstimulated CD8+ T cells sorted from spleen or lymph node cells, taken before intestinal transplant. These receptors were taken from a human donor who received an intestinal transplant.

This clone occurred once. This sequence joins TRBV4-1 and TRBJ2-1; maybe TRBD1 (6 bases). V was cut by 0 bases and J by 10 bases, with 16 bases left in between. Per germline, CDR1 MGHRA and CDR2 YSYEKL. The CDR3 is made up of 15 amino acids. CDR3 loop: CASSQESDSGQEQFF. The CDR3 DNA sequence: TGCGCCAGCAGCCAAGAATCGGATTCCGGACAGGAGCAGTTCTTC.

The rearrangement uses TRBV19 and TRBJ1-3; no firm D call. Germline CDR1 reads LNHDA; CDR2 reads SQIVND (reference sequence). Trimming removed 5 bases from V and 0 bases from J, with 5 bases in between. The CDR3 covers 13 residues. CDR3 sequence reads: CASSLGSGNTIYF. The DNA for the CDR3 is TGTGCCAGTAGTCTGGGCTCTGGAAACACCATATATTTT. The variable domain in full, completed from reference TRBV19 and TRBJ1-3, reads DGGITQSPKYLFRKEGQNVTLSCEQNLNHDAMYWYRQDPGQGLRLIYYSQIVNDFQKGDIAEGYSVSREKKESFPLTVTSAQKNPTAFYLCASSLGSGNTIYFGEGSWLTVV.

The chain joins TRBV4-1 to TRBJ1-6, with D possibly TRBD1 on 6 matching bases. Per germline, CDR1 MGHRA and CDR2 YSYEKL. The CDR3 has 17 amino acids. Trimming took 1 base from V and 2 from J, leaving 12 bases between them. The CDR3 nucleotides read TGCGCCAGCAGCCAAGGGACAGTATACACCTATAATTCACCCCTCCACTTT. Amino acid sequence: CASSQGTVYTYNSPLHF.

V gene TRBV9 combines with J gene TRBJ2-2; 8 bases are a match to TRBD1. The V gene end was trimmed by 3 bases and the J gene end by 5 bases; junction bases not matched to a gene: 9. This CDR3 region has 16 residues. CDR1 is SGDLS, CDR2 YYNGEE, per germline. This chain's CDR3 is CASSGRGQASTGELFF. CDR3 sequence (DNA): TGTGCCAGCAGCGGAAGGGGACAGGCATCTACCGGGGAGCTGTTTTTT.

The chain is built from TRBV6-1 and TRBJ1-2, with D maybe TRBD1 (5 bases). There are 13 residues in the CDR3. Germline assignment: CDR1 MNHNS and CDR2 SASEGT. With 2 bases removed from V and 4 bases from J, the gap between germline ends came to 8 bases. The chain's CDR3 is CASSEQTGYGYTF. The CDR3 region has the DNA TGTGCCAGCAGTGAACAAACAGGCTATGGCTACACCTTC.

The V gene is TRBV5-6, the J gene TRBJ2-3, with a possible D match to TRBD1 (6 bases). The V and J ends lost 4 bases and 0 bases respectively, with 12 bases between them. The CDR3 is 15 amino acids. Germline lookup yields CDR1 SGHDT and CDR2 YYEEEE. The CDR3 is CASSHFRGSTDTQYF. The CDR3, as DNA: TGTGCCAGCAGCCACTTCAGGGGAAGCACAGATACGCAGTATTTT.

This chain links TRBV7-6 with TRBJ2-3, with a possible D match to TRBD1 (6 bases). This CDR3 spans 12 amino acids. Germline V gene data show CDR1 as SGHVS and CDR2 as FNYEAQ. The V end was cut by 8 bases, the J end by 2 bases, with 8 bases between. The CDR3 region has the DNA TGTGCCAGCGCAGGGGCCACAGATACGCAGTATTTT. Its protein is CASAGATDTQYF.

This clone occurred a few times. This rearrangement joins TRBV5-6 to TRBJ2-7; TRBD2 might be the D (5 bases). Germline loops: CDR1 SGHDT, CDR2 YYEEEE. This CDR3 has 15 residues. V was cut by 2 bases and J by 0 bases, with 12 bases left in between. The CDR3 DNA sequence: TGTGCCAGCAGCTTCATAGCGCGGAGCTCCTACGAGCAGTACTTC. This sequence encodes CASSFIARSSYEQYF.

The V and J genes are TRBV19 and TRBJ2-7; 9 positions agree with TRBD1. This CDR3 has 14 residues. Germline V lookup: CDR1 LNHDA, CDR2 SQIVND (reference sequence). V lost 5 bases and J lost 2; bases outside the gene matches: 4. CDR3 sequence (DNA): TGTGCCAGTAGTTTGGACAGGGGTACCTACGAGCAGTACTTC. The encoded protein is CASSLDRGTYEQYF.

V is TRBV4-1 and J is TRBJ2-1; 16 positions match TRBD2. Germline CDR1 is MGHRA and CDR2 is YSYEKL. The CDR3 extends over 21 amino acids. With 4 bases clipped from V and 2 bases from J, the junction kept 14 bases outside the gene matches. The CDR3 sequence: CASSPLTPGLAGGLPYNEQFF. In nucleotides, the CDR3 is TGCGCCAGCAGCCCCTTGACGCCGGGACTAGCGGGGGGGTTACCCTACAATGAGCAGTTCTTC.

The chain has TRBV5-6 and TRBJ1-1, with TRBD1 matching 8 bases. With V trimmed by 2 bases and J by 0 bases, 9 bases remained unmatched. In germline, CDR1 is SGHDT, CDR2 YYEEEE. The CDR3 sequence is 17 residues long. The chain's CDR3 is CASSLLTGQAMNTEAFF. CDR3 DNA: TGTGCCAGCAGCTTACTCACGGGACAGGCGATGAACACTGAAGCTTTCTTT.

The rearrangement links TRBV5-4 to TRBJ2-5, with D tentatively TRBD2 (6 bases). V lost 9 bases to trimming and J lost 4 bases, with 19 bases between them. CDR3 length: 14 amino acids. Per the germline V gene, CDR1 is SGHNT and CDR2 is YYREEE (reference sequence). The CDR3 bases are TGTGCCATTAGTATGGGGGGTTTGCCAGAGACCCAGTACTTC. This codes for CAISMGGLPETQYF.

The rearrangement uses TRBV16 and TRBJ2-7; 12 positions agree with TRBD2. This CDR3 has 19 amino acids. Trimming cost V 0 bases and J 6 bases; bases outside gene matches: 15. Germline V gene sequence: CDR1 KGHSY, CDR2 FQNENV. CDR3 bases: TGTGCCAGCAGCCAATCGATTTGGGGTGCTAGCGGGGGGGCTAGCGAGCAGTACTTC. Protein product: CASSQSIWGASGGASEQYF.

The chain has TRBV5-1 and TRBJ2-1, with TRBD2 as a possible D gene (5 bases). CDR1 and CDR2 (germline): SGHRS, YFSETQ. Trimming took off 7 bases at V and 4 bases at J, with 15 bases between the two ends. The CDR3 sequence is 14 residues long. CDR3 DNA: TGCGCCAGCCGCCAAACTAGAACTTACAATGAGCAGTTCTTC. This encodes CASRQTRTYNEQFF.

The chain links TRBV7-2 to TRBJ2-1; no clear D gene. Germline CDR1 and CDR2: SGHTA and FQGNSA. V was pared by 5 bases and J by 0 bases, with 8 bases between. This CDR3 spans 14 amino acids. DNA of the CDR3: TGTGCCAGCAGCGATCTGAGCTCCTACAATGAGCAGTTCTTC. Its protein product is CASSDLSSYNEQFF.

Note on this clone: At the DNA level, this CDR3 is encoded by other sequences in the same sample as well. The chain carries TRBV29-1 and TRBJ1-2; no definite D call. The germline gives CDR1 SQVTM, CDR2 ANQGSEA. The ends were cut back, 1 base at V and 9 bases at J, with 0 bases in the middle. The CDR3 sequence is 8 residues long. CDR3 in amino acids: CSVEGYTF. The CDR3 nucleotides are TGCAGCGTTGAAGGCTACACCTTC.

This chain joins TRBV9 and TRBJ2-2; D gene ambiguous. Trimming pared 4 bases from V and 6 bases from J, leaving 13 bases between. The CDR3 sequence is 14 residues long. The germline V gene encodes CDR1 SGDLS and CDR2 YYNGEE. The CDR3 DNA is TGTGCCAGCAGCCCTCCTAATGGTCCCGGGGAGCTGTTTTTT. It translates to CASSPPNGPGELFF. Full variable domain (remainder filled in from reference TRBV9 and TRBJ2-2): DSGVTQTPKHLITATGQRVTLRCSPRSGDLSVYWYQQSLDQGLQFLIQYYNGEERAKGNILERFSAQQFPDLHSELNLSSLELGDSALYFCASSPPNGPGELFFGEGSRLTVL.

CDR3 amino acids: CASSVGGEDQPQHF. CDR3 nucleotide sequence: TGTGCCAGCAGCGTAGGGGGGGAGGATCAGCCCCAGCATTTT. The chain uses TRBV9 and TRBJ1-5; weak D call: TRBD1 (5 bases). Trimming removed 0 bases from V and 5 bases from J, with 9 bases in between. Germline CDR1 is SGDLS and CDR2 is YYNGEE. The CDR3 loop spans 14 amino acids.

V and J are TRBV6-1 and TRBJ1-2; 7 bases are shared with TRBD1. V was clipped by 8 bases and J by 6 bases; unmatched bases: 15. CDR1 and CDR2 (germline): MNHNS, SASEGT. CDR3 length: 15 amino acids. CDR3 sequence reads: CASLGTVLRSDGYTF. Written as DNA, the CDR3 is TGTGCCAGCCTTGGGACAGTCTTGCGCAGCGATGGCTACACCTTC.

The genes are TRBV4-1 and TRBJ1-1, with no clear D. V lost 4 bases and J lost 1, with 16 bases in between. The germline V gene has CDR1 MGHRA and CDR2 YSYEKL. This CDR3 region has 16 residues. The DNA for the CDR3 is TGCGCCAGCAGCCCGCGGATGGCCATCGGGAACACTGAAGCTTTCTTT. This codes for CASSPRMAIGNTEAFF.

This sequence joins TRBV4-1 and TRBJ2-3, with 8 bases fitting TRBD1. The junction had 10 bases not matched to a gene; V was cut back by 3 bases and J by 5 bases. The V gene's germline CDR1 is MGHRA and CDR2 YSYEKL. The CDR3 extends over 16 amino acids. In DNA, the CDR3 is TGCGCCAGCAGCCAGGTACAGGGGGTCTTAAGAGATACGCAGTATTTT. Amino acids: CASSQVQGVLRDTQYF.

This rearrangement joins TRBV13 to TRBJ1-6; 11 nucleotides align to TRBD1. The length of the CDR3 is 17 residues. CDR1 and CDR2 (germline): PRHDT, FYEKMQ (reference sequence). V was pared by 5 bases and J by 9 bases, with 12 bases of the junction left unmatched. The CDR3 here is CASSQGPPGQGGSPLHF. The CDR3 DNA follows: TGTGCCAGCAGCCAGGGGCCACCGGGACAGGGGGGTTCACCCCTCCACTTT.

CDR3 sequence reads: CASSLEDRGSEKLFF. In DNA, the CDR3 is TGCGCCAGCAGCCTGGAGGACAGGGGGAGTGAAAAACTGTTTTTT. The chain employs TRBV4-1 and TRBJ1-4, with 10 bases fitting TRBD1. The V gene's germline CDR1 is MGHRA and CDR2 YSYEKL. J was trimmed by 7 bases and V by 4 bases; bases with no gene match: 6. The CDR3 is made up of 15 amino acids.

The rearrangement joins TRBV2 to TRBJ2-1; 7 bases fit TRBD2. There are 15 residues in the CDR3. J was trimmed by 7 bases and V by 0 bases; bases with no gene match: 6. Germline-derived CDR1 and CDR2 are SNHLY and FYNNEI. The CDR3 region has the DNA TGTGCCAGCAGTGAAGCGGGGGGGTTCAATAATGAGCAGTTCTTC. The encoded protein is CASSEAGGFNNEQFF.

This chain connects TRBV2 to TRBJ1-6, with D hard to call. Per germline, CDR1 SNHLY and CDR2 FYNNEI. CDR3 length: 14 residues. The V end was cut by 7 bases, the J end by 7 bases, with 14 bases between. CDR3 bases: TGTGCCAGCACCCGCGGTGGCCCCAATTCACCCCTCCACTTT. Translation: CASTRGGPNSPLHF.

The chain has TRBV23-1 and TRBJ2-1; 7 nucleotides match TRBD1. Being an ORF, TRBV23-1 has a function that is uncertain. With 7 bases clipped from V and 5 bases from J, the junction kept 32 bases outside the gene matches. The CDR3 runs 22 residues. CDR3 in DNA: TGCGCCAGCATCCCCCGAAAGGCAGGGGGTGTGAGAAGCCCTAAGGGGAACAATGAGCAGTTCTTC. Its translation: CASIPRKAGGVRSPKGNNEQFF.

The rearrangement uses TRBV5-1 and TRBJ2-1; D not resolved. The CDR3 consists of 14 residues. Trimming stripped 2 bases from V and 9 bases from J, with 15 bases between. Germline CDR1 is SGHRS and CDR2 is YFSETQ. CDR3 sequence reads: CASSLYRFAAEQFF. The CDR3 DNA is TGCGCCAGCAGCTTATATCGCTTCGCAGCTGAGCAGTTCTTC. Together with reference TRBV5-1 and TRBJ2-1, the CDR3 gives the full variable domain: KAGVTQTPRYLIKTRGQQVTLSCSPISGHRSVSWYQQTPGQGLQFLFEYFSETQRNKGNFPGRFSGRQFSNSRSEMNVSTLELGDSALYLCASSLYRFAAEQFFGPGTRLTVL.